Below are 22 T cell receptor beta chains sequenced from a single sample in a study of blood T cell repertoires in COVID-19. Assay: immunoSEQ multiplex PCR; the TCRdb copy retains only in-frame clones and omits some. This table has about 160,000 clones, approximately 85% appearing once. Material for sequencing was peripheral blood. These TCRs come from a man in his fifties or sixties who had recovered from COVID-19.

This chain uses TRBV7-2 with TRBJ2-7; D is unclear. CDR1 and CDR2 (germline): SGHTA, FQGNSA. This CDR3 is 13 amino acids long. V was trimmed by 3 bases and J by 0 bases, leaving 6 bases between them. The CDR3 DNA reads TGTGCCAGCAGCTTTACGAGCTCCTACGAGCAGTACTTC. It is translated as CASSFTSSYEQYF.

The chain employs TRBV9 and TRBJ1-2; TRBD1 might be the D (5 bases). CDR1 is SGDLS and CDR2 is YYNGEE in the germline V gene. The CDR3 length is 15 residues. With 3 bases removed from V and 7 bases from J, the gap between germline ends came to 19 bases. The CDR3 spells CASSGDYLNSRGYTF. In DNA form, the CDR3 reads TGTGCCAGCAGCGGGGACTATCTGAATTCTCGTGGCTACACCTTC.

The chain recombines TRBV7-2 with TRBJ1-4, with 10 bases matching TRBD1. The CDR3 is 14 amino acids. Unmatched junction bases numbered 2, after V lost 5 bases and J lost 5 bases. Germline CDR1 reads SGHTA; CDR2 reads FQGNSA. CDR3: CASSPDRGNEKLFF. Written as DNA, the CDR3 is TGTGCCAGCAGCCCGGACAGGGGGAATGAAAAACTGTTTTTT.

The genes are TRBV9 and TRBJ2-5, with 12 positions matching TRBD2. The CDR3 sequence is 17 residues long. CDR1 is SGDLS, CDR2 YYNGEE, per germline. V shed 0 bases, J shed 2 bases, and the junction held 5 bases outside the gene matches. The CDR3 region has the DNA TGTGCCAGCAGCGTAGCTCCGACTAGCGGGAGTCAAGAGACCCAGTACTTC. Translating gives CASSVAPTSGSQETQYF. Full variable domain (rest looked up from reference TRBV9 and TRBJ2-5): DSGVTQTPKHLITATGQRVTLRCSPRSGDLSVYWYQQSLDQGLQFLIQYYNGEERAKGNILERFSAQQFPDLHSELNLSSLELGDSALYFCASSVAPTSGSQETQYFGPGTRLLVL.

The rearrangement joins TRBV5-4 to TRBJ2-7; TRBD2 matches at 12 bases. V trimming: 4 bases; J trimming: 2 bases; junction bases outside the gene matches: 4. The CDR3 runs 15 residues. Looked up from germline, CDR1 is SGHNT and CDR2 is YYREEE (reference sequence). The CDR3 coding sequence is TGTGCCAGCAGCGCTTCTAGCGGGGGGGCCTACGAGCAGTACTTC. It yields the protein CASSASSGGAYEQYF. Looking up the rest from reference TRBV5-4 and TRBJ2-7 gives the full variable domain: ETGVTQSPTHLIKTRGQQVTLRCSSQSGHNTVSWYQQALGQGPQFIFQYYREEENGRGNFPPRFSGLQFPNYSSELNVNALELDDSALYLCASSASSGGAYEQYFGPGTRLTVT.

This chain connects TRBV18 to TRBJ1-2; D is perhaps TRBD1 (6 bases). This CDR3 contains 15 residues. Germline V gives CDR1 KGHSH, CDR2 LQKENI. The ends were cut back, 3 bases at V and 0 bases at J, with 11 bases in the middle. In DNA, the CDR3 is TGTGCCAGCTCACCGTCCGAGGGGGCTAACTATGGCTACACCTTC. Amino acid sequence: CASSPSEGANYGYTF.

CDR3 region: CASSSPSGPEKEKLFF. CDR3 in DNA: TGTGCCAGTAGTTCCCCGTCGGGTCCCGAAAAGGAAAAACTGTTTTTT. This chain uses TRBV19 with TRBJ1-4; no clear D gene. CDR3 length: 16 residues. Germline V gene lookup returns CDR1 LNHDA and CDR2 SQIVND (reference sequence). Trimming cost V 5 bases and J 8 bases, with 21 bases left between them.

CDR3 sequence reads: CASRPAGLYEQYF. The CDR3 DNA reads TGTGCCAGCAGACCTGCAGGCCTCTACGAGCAGTACTTC. This chain joins TRBV6-5 and TRBJ2-7; D is unclear. This CDR3 region has 13 residues. V shed 6 bases and J shed 3 bases, with 12 bases lying between them. Germline values: CDR1 MNHEY, CDR2 SVGAGI.

There are a few counts of this clone. This chain joins TRBV6-1 and TRBJ1-5; 10 positions match TRBD1. CDR3 length: 19 amino acids. Trimming removed 2 bases from V and 2 bases from J; junction bases left unmatched: 12. Germline V lookup: CDR1 MNHNS, CDR2 SASEGT. The CDR3 DNA reads TGTGCCAGCAGTGAATTAGTGGGGACAGGGGTGAAGGGCAATCAGCCCCAGCATTTT. This codes for CASSELVGTGVKGNQPQHF.

CDR3 nucleotide sequence: TGCGCCAGCAGCTTGGTCACAAGGGGAGATACGCAGTATTTT. Translated: CASSLVTRGDTQYF. The rearrangement links TRBV5-1 to TRBJ2-3; possible D gene TRBD1, 5 bases. Germline CDR1 is SGHRS and CDR2 is YFSETQ. The germline V and J ends were trimmed by 0 bases and 5 bases, with 10 bases remaining between them. The CDR3 has 14 amino acids.

The chain has TRBV7-9 and TRBJ1-3, with TRBD1 identical over 9 bases. The CDR3 length is 16 residues. J was trimmed by 2 bases and V by 4 bases; bases with no gene match: 6. Germline V gives CDR1 SEHNR, CDR2 FQNEAQ (reference sequence). In DNA, the CDR3 is TGTGCCAGCAGCTCCCCACAGGGGGCGCCTGGAAACACCATATATTTT. Its translation: CASSSPQGAPGNTIYF.

This clone appeared once. The chain joins TRBV4-2 to TRBJ1-2; weak D call: TRBD1 (6 bases). Germline V lookup: CDR1 LGHNA, CDR2 YNFKEQ. This CDR3 has 15 amino acids. Deletions cut 1 base from V and 4 bases from J, with 13 bases between. The CDR3 DNA is TGTGCCAGCAGCCAAGGTTCAGGGGATCGCTATGGCTACACCTTC. It codes for CASSQGSGDRYGYTF.

The count of this clone is one. This sample includes further DNA sequences coding for the same CDR3. V and J are TRBV24-1 and TRBJ2-3, with D possibly being TRBD1 (5 bases). The CDR3 loop spans 13 amino acids. Germline CDR1 reads KGHDR; CDR2 reads SFDVKD. The ends were cut back, 7 bases at V and 0 bases at J, with 7 bases in the middle. This CDR3 is CATRGPSTDTQYF. CDR3 DNA sequence: TGTGCCACCAGGGGGCCTAGCACAGATACGCAGTATTTT.

This clone appeared many times. This sequence joins TRBV5-4 and TRBJ2-2; TRBD1 might be the D (6 bases). Germline CDR1 is SGHNT and CDR2 is YYREEE (reference sequence). Trimming took 0 bases from V and 7 from J, leaving 10 bases between them. The length of the CDR3 is 14 residues. The CDR3 sequence is CASSLDRALGELFF. The CDR3 DNA reads as TGTGCCAGCAGCTTGGACAGGGCGCTCGGGGAGCTGTTTTTT.

The chain uses TRBV6-5 and TRBJ2-2; D might be TRBD2 (5 bases). Trimming stripped 7 bases from V and 1 base from J, with 7 bases between. The germline gives CDR1 MNHEY, CDR2 SVGAGI. The CDR3 consists of 13 residues. The CDR3 coding sequence is TGTGCCAGCAACGAGGGGAACACCGGGGAGCTGTTTTTT. Translating it yields CASNEGNTGELFF.

The chain employs TRBV7-9 and TRBJ2-7; 13 bases map to TRBD2. CDR3 length equals 14 residues. J was trimmed by 5 bases and V by 6 bases; bases with no gene match: 4. From germline, CDR1 is SEHNR and CDR2 FQNEAQ (reference sequence). As DNA, the CDR3 is TGTGCCAGCAGAACTAGCGGGGGGGCCCACGAGCAGTACTTC. As protein: CASRTSGGAHEQYF. The full variable domain, in which reference TRBV7-9 and TRBJ2-7 provide the parts outside the CDR3, is DTGVSQNPRHKITKRGQNVTFRCDPISEHNRLYWYRQTLGQGPEFLTYFQNEAQLEKSRLLSDRFSAERPKGSFSTLEIQRTEQGDSAMYLCASRTSGGAHEQYFGPGTRLTVT.

The sample holds one count of this clone. The chain employs TRBV18 and TRBJ1-3; TRBD1 might be the D (5 bases). CDR1 is KGHSH and CDR2 is LQKENI in the germline V gene. The CDR3 is 16 amino acids. The V and J ends lost 6 bases and 1 base respectively, with 16 bases between them. The DNA of the CDR3 is TGTGCCAGCTCTGATAATGGGGCCAGTTCTGGAAACACCATATATTTT. The encoded protein is CASSDNGASSGNTIYF. Full variable domain (outside the CDR3, taken from reference TRBV18 and TRBJ1-3): NAGVMQNPRHLVRRRGQEARLRCSPMKGHSHVYWYRQLPEEGLKFMVYLQKENIIDESGMPKERFSAEFPKEGPSILRIQQVVRGDSAAYFCASSDNGASSGNTIYFGEGSWLTVV.

This CDR3 reads CASSSTDRFTYEQYF. The CDR3 DNA reads as TGTGCCAGCAGTTCGACCGACAGGTTCACCTACGAGCAGTACTTC. This chain uses TRBV6-6 with TRBJ2-7, with D possibly matching TRBD1 (6 bases). CDR1 MNHNY and CDR2 SVGAGI come from the germline V gene (reference sequence). The CDR3 covers 15 residues. V lost 4 bases and J 2 bases, leaving 15 bases between the germline ends.

This chain uses TRBV19 with TRBJ2-2; 10 bases map to TRBD1. Germline trimming cut 4 bases from V and 7 bases from J; bases unmatched to any gene: 6. The CDR3 is 15 residues long. Looked up from germline, CDR1 is LNHDA and CDR2 is SQIVND (reference sequence). This CDR3 reads CASSTGTGVDGELFF. In nucleotides, the CDR3 is TGTGCCAGTAGTACCGGGACAGGGGTAGACGGGGAGCTGTTTTTT.

Comments on this clone: One end of the junction is discordant with germline, which a read error may explain. The chain employs TRBV7-7 and TRBJ2-2, with 7 bases lining up with TRBD1. This CDR3 contains 15 residues. Germline values: CDR1 SSHAT, CDR2 FNYEAQ (reference sequence). The CDR3 DNA follows: TGTGCTAGCAGCCCGGGACAGTTCAACACCGGGGAGCTGTTTTTT. Translated: CASSPGQFNTGELFF.

The chain carries TRBV3-1 (or the pseudogene TRBV3-2) and TRBJ1-5; D uncertain. This CDR3 region has 20 residues. The V end lost 0 bases, the J end lost 6 bases, and 27 bases lay between the germline ends. Germline assignment: CDR1 LGHDT and CDR2 YNNKEL (reference sequence). The CDR3 sequence is CASSQEIGWESLHIGQPQHF. CDR3 sequence (DNA): TGTGCCAGCAGCCAAGAGATAGGCTGGGAGTCCCTGCACATAGGTCAGCCCCAGCATTTT.

The V and J genes are TRBV18 and TRBJ1-2; D is undetermined. Germline CDR1 KGHSH, CDR2 LQKENI. Trimming removed 4 bases from V and 6 bases from J, with 15 bases in between. The CDR3 has 14 amino acids. CDR3 residues: CASSLKTQEDGYTF. DNA of the CDR3: TGTGCCAGCTCACTAAAGACGCAGGAAGATGGCTACACCTTC.